This TCR beta chain was retrieved from a study of CD8+ T cells in alopecia areata. General study results and limits: Lesional scalp, especially alopecia totalis/universalis, showed higher clonality than normal scalp.

Reverse transcribed after extraction, RNA yielded cDNA as the sequencing template. Assay used: immunoSEQ multiplex PCR; TCRdb lists only in-frame clones, some missing. The table lists 50,000 to 70,000 clones, roughly 45% of them singletons. Trimming left V 5 bases short and J 0 bases short, with 5 bases between. The CDR3 is made up of 12 amino acids. Germline V CDR1 and CDR2: SEHNR, FQNEAQ (reference sequence). Remarks on this clone: The antigen remains unidentified.

Alopecia areata patients gave lesional scalp punch biopsies and peripheral blood samples. Sequencing was carried out using NKG2D-low CD8+ T cells sorted from blood. The rearrangement joins TRBV7-9 to TRBJ2-7; no firm D call. This TCR was sampled from a human donor with alopecia areata. CDR3 in DNA: TGTGCCAGCAGCGCCACCTCCTACGAGCAGTACTTC. Translated: CASSATSYEQYF.